In this sample, the clone carrying this TCR beta chain turned up a few times. Antigen unknown. This record comes from a study of blood T cells in healthy people across ages. Through a sample-barcoded 5' primer and a J-beta primer mix, a second PCR was run for roughly 7 to 11 cycles. There were at least 2.5 million CDR3-containing paired-end reads obtained from each sample. TCRdb ran MiXCR on the 5' RACE reads and lists one entry per CDR3 protein. The sample lists 780,000 or so distinct CDR3 sequences; roughly 53% were seen once. General observations from the study: Per-million-T-cell TCR beta diversity fell roughly linearly with age. Relative to aged donors, long-lived donors carried more naive CD4+ cells and displayed higher diversity. Total diversity from one million sequenced T cells was likely underestimated.

The CDR3 is 12 amino acids. The V segment lost 3 bases and the J segment 7 bases; nucleotides outside the gene matches: 0. CDR1 KGHSH and CDR2 LQKENI come from the germline V gene. Sequencing used blood. The TCR was taken from a man aged 80 or over in good health. The chain links TRBV18 to TRBJ2-1; 7 bases align to TRBD1. CDR3 coding DNA: TGTGCCAGCTCACCGACAGGGAATGAGCAGTTCTTC. Translation: CASSPTGNEQFF. Together with reference TRBV18 and TRBJ2-1, the CDR3 gives the full variable domain: NAGVMQNPRHLVRRRGQEARLRCSPMKGHSHVYWYRQLPEEGLKFMVYLQKENIIDESGMPKERFSAEFPKEGPSILRIQQVVRGDSAAYFCASSPTGNEQFFGPGTRLTVL.